This record concerns one T cell receptor beta chain sequence. The antigen is not known. Read sequence stops 3 residues before the CDR3 end, and the germline J gene provides the missing end. Measured with immunoSEQ multiplex PCR; TCRdb has only the in-frame clones, and not every one. Its table records about 48,000 clones. Unstimulated regulatory T cells (CD4+CD25+CD127-), CD4+CD25- non-regulatory cells, CD4 and CD8 cells were FACS-sorted from thawed PBMCs. V lost 5 bases, J lost 3 bases, and 11 bases lay in between. Germline V gene lookup returns CDR1 SEHNR and CDR2 FQNEAQ (reference sequence). The CDR3 runs 14 residues. The data stem from a study of Tregs in tolerant kidney transplant recipients. Study outcomes and limitations: For some patients, primers changed over time, blocking nucleotide-level comparison. Biological reproducibility was not directly addressed, but technical replication error appeared minimal. Tolerant patients' donor-specific Tregs expanded beyond overall Tregs, suggesting antigen-driven growth.

The source material was CD4+ T cells from blood, sampled before the transplant. This receptor was taken from a human donor who received a combined kidney and bone marrow transplant. The chain carries TRBV7-9 and TRBJ1-3; perhaps TRBD1 as D (6 bases). The CDR3 reads CASSTRTVGNTIYF. The part of the CDR3 DNA that was read is TGTGCCAGCAGCACGCGGACAGTTGGAAACACC.